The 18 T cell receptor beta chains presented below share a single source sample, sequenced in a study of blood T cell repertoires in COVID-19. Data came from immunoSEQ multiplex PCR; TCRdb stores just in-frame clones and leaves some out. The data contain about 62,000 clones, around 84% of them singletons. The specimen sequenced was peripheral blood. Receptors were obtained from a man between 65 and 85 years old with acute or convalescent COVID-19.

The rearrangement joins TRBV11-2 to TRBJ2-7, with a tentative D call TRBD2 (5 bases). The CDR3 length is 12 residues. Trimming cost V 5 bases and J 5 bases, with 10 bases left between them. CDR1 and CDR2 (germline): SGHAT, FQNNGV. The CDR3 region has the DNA TGTGCCAGCAGCCCTGGCGGGCACGAGCAGTACTTC. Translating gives CASSPGGHEQYF.

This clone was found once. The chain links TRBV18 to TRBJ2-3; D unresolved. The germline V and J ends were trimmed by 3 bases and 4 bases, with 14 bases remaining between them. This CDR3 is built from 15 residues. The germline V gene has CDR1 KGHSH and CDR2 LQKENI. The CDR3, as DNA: TGTGCCAGCTCACCTCAGCGACGGATCGCAGATACGCAGTATTTT. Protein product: CASSPQRRIADTQYF.

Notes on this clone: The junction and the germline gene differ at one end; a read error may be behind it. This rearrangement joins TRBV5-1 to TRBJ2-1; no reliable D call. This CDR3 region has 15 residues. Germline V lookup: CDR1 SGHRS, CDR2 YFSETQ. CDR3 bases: TGCGCCAGCAGCTTGCCGGAGAACTCCCACAATGAGCAGTTCTTC. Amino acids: CASSLPENSHNEQFF.

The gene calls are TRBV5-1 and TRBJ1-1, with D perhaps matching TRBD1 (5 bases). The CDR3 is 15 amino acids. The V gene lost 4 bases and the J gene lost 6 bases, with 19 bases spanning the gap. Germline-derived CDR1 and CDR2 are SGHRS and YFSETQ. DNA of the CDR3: TGCGCCAGCAGCCCCTCCCAGGGAAATTTCGCTGAAGCTTTCTTT. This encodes CASSPSQGNFAEAFF.

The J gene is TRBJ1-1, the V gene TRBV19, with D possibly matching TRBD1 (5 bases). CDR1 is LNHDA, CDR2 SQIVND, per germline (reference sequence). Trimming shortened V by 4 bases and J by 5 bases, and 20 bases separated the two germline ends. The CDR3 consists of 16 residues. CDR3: CASSTLQRAGRTEAFF. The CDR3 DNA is TGTGCCAGTAGTACTCTACAGAGGGCAGGGAGGACTGAAGCTTTCTTT.

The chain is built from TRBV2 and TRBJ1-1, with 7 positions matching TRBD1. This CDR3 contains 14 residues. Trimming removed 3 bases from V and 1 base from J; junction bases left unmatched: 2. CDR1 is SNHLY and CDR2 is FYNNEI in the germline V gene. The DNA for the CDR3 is TGTGCCAGCAGTGATCGGACAGGGAACACTGAAGCTTTCTTT. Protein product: CASSDRTGNTEAFF.

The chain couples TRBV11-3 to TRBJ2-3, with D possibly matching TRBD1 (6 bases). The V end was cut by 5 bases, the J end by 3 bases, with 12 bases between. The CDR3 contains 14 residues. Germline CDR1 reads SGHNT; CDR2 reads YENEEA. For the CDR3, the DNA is TGTGCCAGCAGCGAAAGGGACAAAACAGATACGCAGTATTTT. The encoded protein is CASSERDKTDTQYF.

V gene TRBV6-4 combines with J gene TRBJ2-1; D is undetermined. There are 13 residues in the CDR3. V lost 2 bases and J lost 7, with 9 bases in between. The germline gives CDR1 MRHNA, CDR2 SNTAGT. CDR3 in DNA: TGTGCCAGCAGTGACGGAGTAGAAAATGAGCAGTTCTTC. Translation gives CASSDGVENEQFF.

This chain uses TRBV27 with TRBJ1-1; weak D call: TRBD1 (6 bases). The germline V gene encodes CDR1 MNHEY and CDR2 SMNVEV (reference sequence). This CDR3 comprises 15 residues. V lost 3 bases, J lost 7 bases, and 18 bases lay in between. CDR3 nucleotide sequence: TGTGCCAGCAGTTTGTCAGTTTCAGGACAGCGTGAAGCTTTCTTT. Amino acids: CASSLSVSGQREAFF.

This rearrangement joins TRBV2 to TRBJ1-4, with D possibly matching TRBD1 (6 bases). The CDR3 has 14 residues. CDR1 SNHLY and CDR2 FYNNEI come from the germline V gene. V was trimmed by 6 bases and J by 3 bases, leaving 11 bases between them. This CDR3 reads CASRKDRPNEKLFF. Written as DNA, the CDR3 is TGTGCCAGCAGAAAGGACAGACCTAATGAAAAACTGTTTTTT.

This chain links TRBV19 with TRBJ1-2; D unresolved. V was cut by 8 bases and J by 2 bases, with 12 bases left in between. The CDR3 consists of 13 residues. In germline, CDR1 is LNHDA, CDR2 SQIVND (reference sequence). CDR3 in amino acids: CASDGRANYGYTF. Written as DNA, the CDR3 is TGTGCCAGTGACGGGAGGGCGAACTATGGCTACACCTTC.

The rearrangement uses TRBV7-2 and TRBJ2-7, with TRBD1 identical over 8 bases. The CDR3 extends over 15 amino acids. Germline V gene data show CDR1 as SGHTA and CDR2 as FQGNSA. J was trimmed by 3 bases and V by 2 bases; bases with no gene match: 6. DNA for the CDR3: TGTGCCAGCAGCTTAAGGCCGGACAGGGTCTACGAGCAGTACTTC. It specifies CASSLRPDRVYEQYF. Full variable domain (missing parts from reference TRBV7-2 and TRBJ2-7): GAGVSQSPSNKVTEKGKDVELRCDPISGHTALYWYRQSLGQGLEFLIYFQGNSAPDKSGLPSDRFSAERTGGSVSTLTIQRTQQEDSAVYLCASSLRPDRVYEQYFGPGTRLTVT.

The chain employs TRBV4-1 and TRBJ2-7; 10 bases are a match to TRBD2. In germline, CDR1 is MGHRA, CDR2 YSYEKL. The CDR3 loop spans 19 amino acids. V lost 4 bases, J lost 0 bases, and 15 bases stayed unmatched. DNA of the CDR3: TGCGCCAGCAGCCCCGAAGCCGGACTAGCGGACATAAGCTCCTACGAGCAGTACTTC. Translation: CASSPEAGLADISSYEQYF.

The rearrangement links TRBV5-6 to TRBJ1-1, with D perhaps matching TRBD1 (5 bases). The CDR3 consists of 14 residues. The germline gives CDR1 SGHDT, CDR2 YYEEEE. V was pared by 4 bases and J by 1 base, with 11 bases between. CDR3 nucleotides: TGTGCCAGCAGCGCGGGACTGAAGAACACTGAAGCTTTCTTT. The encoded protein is CASSAGLKNTEAFF.

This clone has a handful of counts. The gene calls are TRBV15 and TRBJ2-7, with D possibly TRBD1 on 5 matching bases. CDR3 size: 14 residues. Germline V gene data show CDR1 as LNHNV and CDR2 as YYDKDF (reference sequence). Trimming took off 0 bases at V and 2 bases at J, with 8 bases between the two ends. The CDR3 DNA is TGTGCCACCAGCAGAGACGTGGGGCCCTACGAGCAGTACTTC. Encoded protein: CATSRDVGPYEQYF.

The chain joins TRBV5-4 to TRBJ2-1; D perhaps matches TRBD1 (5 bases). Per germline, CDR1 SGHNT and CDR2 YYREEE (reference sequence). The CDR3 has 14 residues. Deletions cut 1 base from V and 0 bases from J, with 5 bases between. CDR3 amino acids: CASSLQGSYNEQFF. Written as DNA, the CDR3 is TGTGCCAGCAGCTTGCAGGGCTCCTACAATGAGCAGTTCTTC. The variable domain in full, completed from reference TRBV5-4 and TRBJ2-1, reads ETGVTQSPTHLIKTRGQQVTLRCSSQSGHNTVSWYQQALGQGPQFIFQYYREEENGRGNFPPRFSGLQFPNYSSELNVNALELDDSALYLCASSLQGSYNEQFFGPGTRLTVL.

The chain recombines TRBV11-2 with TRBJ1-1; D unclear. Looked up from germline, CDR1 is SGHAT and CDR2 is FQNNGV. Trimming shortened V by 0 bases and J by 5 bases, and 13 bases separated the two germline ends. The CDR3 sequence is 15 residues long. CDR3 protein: CASSLEAGWRTEAFF. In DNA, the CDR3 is TGTGCCAGCAGCTTAGAAGCAGGTTGGAGGACTGAAGCTTTCTTT.

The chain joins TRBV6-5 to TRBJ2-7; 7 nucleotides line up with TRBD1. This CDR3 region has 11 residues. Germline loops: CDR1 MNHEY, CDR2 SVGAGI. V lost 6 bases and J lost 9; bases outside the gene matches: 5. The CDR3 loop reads CASSNRDRQYF. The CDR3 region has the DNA TGTGCCAGCAGCAACCGGGACAGGCAGTACTTC.